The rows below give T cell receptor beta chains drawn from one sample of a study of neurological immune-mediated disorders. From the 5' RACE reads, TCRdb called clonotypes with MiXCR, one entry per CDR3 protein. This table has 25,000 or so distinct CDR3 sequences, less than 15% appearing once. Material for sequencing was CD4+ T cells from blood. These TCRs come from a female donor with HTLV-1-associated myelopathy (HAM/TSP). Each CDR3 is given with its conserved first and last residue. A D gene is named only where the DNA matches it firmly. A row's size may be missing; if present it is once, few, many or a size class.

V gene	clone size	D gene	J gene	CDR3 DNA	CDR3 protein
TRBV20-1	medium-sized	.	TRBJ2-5	TGCAGTGCTAGAGACCGCCTAGGGAGCCAAGAGACCCAGTACTTC	CSARDRLGSQETQYF
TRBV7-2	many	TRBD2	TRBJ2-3	TGTGCCAGCAGCCCGAGCCTAGCGGAGCGAGATACGCAGTATTTT	CASSPSLAERDTQYF
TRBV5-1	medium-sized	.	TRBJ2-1	TGCGCCAGCAGCCTAGGTGGGCACAATGAGCAGTTCTTC	CASSLGGHNEQFF
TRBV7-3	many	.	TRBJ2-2	TGTGCCAGCGGGGCTTTTCCCGGGGAGCTGTTTTTT	CASGAFPGELFF
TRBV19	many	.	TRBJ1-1	TGTGCCAGTAGTCCTTACATGAACACTGAAGCTTTCTTT	CASSPYMNTEAFF
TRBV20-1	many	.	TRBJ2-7	TGCAGTGCAGCCCCTGGTACCAGCTCCTACGAGCAGTACTTC	CSAAPGTSSYEQYF
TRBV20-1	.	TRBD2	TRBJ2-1	TGCAGTGCCTCCAGTCGTGCGGGGGGTCCCTACAATGAGCAGTTCTTC	CSASSRAGGPYNEQFF
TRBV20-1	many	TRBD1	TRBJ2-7	TGCAGTGCTAGAAACCGGGACAGGGGTGACGAGCAGTACTTC	CSARNRDRGDEQYF
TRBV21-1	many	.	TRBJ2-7	TGTGCCAGCAGCAACCAATCCAGACAGAACGCCTACGAGCAGTACTTC	CASSNQSRQNAYEQYF
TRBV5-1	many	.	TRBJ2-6	TGCGCCAGCGGGAGTTCCGGGGCCAACGTCCTGACTTTC	CASGSSGANVLTF
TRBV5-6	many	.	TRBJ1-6	TGTGCCAGCAGCTTCACCCGGATGAGCTCCTATAATTCACCCCTCCACTTT	CASSFTRMSSYNSPLHF
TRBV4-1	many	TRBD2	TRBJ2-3	TGCGCCAGCAGCCAGGGACTAGCAACTAGCACAGATACGCAGTATTTT	CASSQGLATSTDTQYF
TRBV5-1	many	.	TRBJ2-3	TGCGCCAGCAGCTTGTGGGGGTCAGATACGCAGTATTTT	CASSLWGSDTQYF
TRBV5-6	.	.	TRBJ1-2	TGTGCCAGCAGCCCCAATGGTCGGAATCGCCACACCTTC	CASSPNGRNRHTF
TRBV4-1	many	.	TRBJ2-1	TGCGCCAGCAGCCAAGACGGGACACTCGCAAAGGGGCAGTTCTTC	CASSQDGTLAKGQFF
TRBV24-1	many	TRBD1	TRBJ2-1	TGTGCCACCAGGGGGACAGGGGGCGCCGATAATGAGCAGTTCTTC	CATRGTGGADNEQFF
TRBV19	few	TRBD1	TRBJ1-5	TGTGCCAGCAAACGACTCAAACAGGGGGGCCAAGATCAGCCCCAGCATTTT	CASKRLKQGGQDQPQHF
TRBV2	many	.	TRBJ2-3	TGTGCCAGCAGTGGGTTGCAGGGGGGACGCACAGATACGCAGTATTTT	CASSGLQGGRTDTQYF
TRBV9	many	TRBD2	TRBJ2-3	TGTGCCAGCAGCGTAAGCGGGGGGGCATATATAGATACGCAGTATTTT	CASSVSGGAYIDTQYF
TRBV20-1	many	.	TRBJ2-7	TGCAGTGCCTTTCCAGGGTCGGGCAACTACGAGCAGTACTTC	CSAFPGSGNYEQYF
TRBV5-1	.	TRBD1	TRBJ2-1	TGCGCCATCAGCGTTCCCGGAGGACAGGATCTCAGTGAGCAGTTCTTC	CAISVPGGQDLSEQFF
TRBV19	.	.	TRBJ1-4	TGTGCCAGTAGTAAGGGGGCAACTAATGAAAAACTGTTTTTT	CASSKGATNEKLFF
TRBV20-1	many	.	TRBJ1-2	TGCAGTGCTAGCCAAATGGAGGATTGGTCAGGCCCTACTAACTATGGCTACACCTTC	CSASQMEDWSGPTNYGYTF
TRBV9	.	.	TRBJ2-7	TGTGCCAGCAGCCCCCGGGCCTCCCGAGCCTACGAGCAGTACTTC	CASSPRASRAYEQYF
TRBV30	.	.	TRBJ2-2	TGTGCCTGGAACACATTCTTGGGGGGCAATACGAACACCGGGGAGCTGTTTTTT	CAWNTFLGGNTNTGELFF
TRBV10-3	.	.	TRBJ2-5	TGTGCCACCTATCCTTGGGGACTCCAAGAGACCCAGTACTTC	CATYPWGLQETQYF
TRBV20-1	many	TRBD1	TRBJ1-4	TGCAGTGCCACTACCGGGACAGGGTATGAAAAACTGTTTTTT	CSATTGTGYEKLFF
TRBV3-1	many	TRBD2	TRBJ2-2	TGTGCCAGCAGCCCGCTAGCGGGGGGGCCCGGCGGGGAGCTGTTTTTT	CASSPLAGGPGGELFF
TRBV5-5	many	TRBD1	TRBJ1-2	TGTGCCAGCACCGTTCTGGGACAGGGTACCGACGGCTACACCTTC	CASTVLGQGTDGYTF
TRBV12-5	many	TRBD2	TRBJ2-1	TGTGCTAGTGGGCGCCCGGGGGGGGGGCCTGGTGAGCAGTTCTTC	CASGRPGGGPGEQFF
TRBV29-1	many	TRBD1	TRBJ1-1	TGCAGCGGGGACAGTGAAGCTTTCTTT	CSGDSEAFF
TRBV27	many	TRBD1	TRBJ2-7	TGTGCCAGCGGGGTATACAGGGGAAACTCCTACGAGCAGTACTTC	CASGVYRGNSYEQYF
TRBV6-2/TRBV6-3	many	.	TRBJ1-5	TGTGCCAGCAGCCCCCCTACCGTTCGTGGGCAGCCCCAGCATTTT	CASSPPTVRGQPQHF
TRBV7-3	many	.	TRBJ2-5	TGTGCCAGCAGCCCCGGAGGGGGGCATGTGGAGACCCAGTACTTC	CASSPGGGHVETQYF
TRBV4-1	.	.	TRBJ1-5	TGCGCCAGCAGCCAAGATCCAAGGGAAAAGCCCCAGCATTTT	CASSQDPREKPQHF
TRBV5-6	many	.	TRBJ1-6	TGTGCCAGCAGCTTGCGACCGTATAATTCACCCCTCCACTTT	CASSLRPYNSPLHF
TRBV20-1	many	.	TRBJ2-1	TGCAGTGCTAGACCGGGATTGTTATACAATGAGCAGTTCTTC	CSARPGLLYNEQFF
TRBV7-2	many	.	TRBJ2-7	TGTGCCAGCAGCCTATCTCCTAACAGGCGAGCTAGCTCCTACGAGCAGTACTTC	CASSLSPNRRASSYEQYF
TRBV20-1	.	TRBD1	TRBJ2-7	TGCAGTGCACCCCGACAGGGTTCGTACGAGCAGTACTTC	CSAPRQGSYEQYF
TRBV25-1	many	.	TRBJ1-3	TGTGCCAGCAGTGACCCAGGGATAGGAGGAAACACCATATATTTT	CASSDPGIGGNTIYF
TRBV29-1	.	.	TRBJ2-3	TGCAGCGTTGATACCAACGGAGCGCAGTATTTT	CSVDTNGAQYF
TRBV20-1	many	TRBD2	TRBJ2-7	TGCAGTGCTAGTGGTGGGACTAGAGGCCACGAGCAGTACTTC	CSASGGTRGHEQYF
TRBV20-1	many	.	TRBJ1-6	TGCAGTGCTCAAACAGGGAGTTCCCCCTATTCACCCCTCCACTTT	CSAQTGSSPYSPLHF
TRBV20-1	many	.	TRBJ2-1	TGCAGTGCTCTTCTAGGCAATGAGCAGTTCTTC	CSALLGNEQFF
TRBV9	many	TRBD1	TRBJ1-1	TGTGCCAGCACCCCCCTCCGACAGGGGAACACTGAAGCTTTCTTT	CASTPLRQGNTEAFF
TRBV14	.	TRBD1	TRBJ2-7	TGTGCCAGCAGCGAGGGACAGTTCTCCTACGAGCAGTACTTC	CASSEGQFSYEQYF
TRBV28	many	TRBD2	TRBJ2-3	TGTGCCAGCAGTCTAGCGGGGGCTAGCACAGATACGCAGTATTTT	CASSLAGASTDTQYF
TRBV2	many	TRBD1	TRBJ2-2	TGTGCCAGCAGGGGACAGGGGGCCGGGGAGCTGTTTTTT	CASRGQGAGELFF